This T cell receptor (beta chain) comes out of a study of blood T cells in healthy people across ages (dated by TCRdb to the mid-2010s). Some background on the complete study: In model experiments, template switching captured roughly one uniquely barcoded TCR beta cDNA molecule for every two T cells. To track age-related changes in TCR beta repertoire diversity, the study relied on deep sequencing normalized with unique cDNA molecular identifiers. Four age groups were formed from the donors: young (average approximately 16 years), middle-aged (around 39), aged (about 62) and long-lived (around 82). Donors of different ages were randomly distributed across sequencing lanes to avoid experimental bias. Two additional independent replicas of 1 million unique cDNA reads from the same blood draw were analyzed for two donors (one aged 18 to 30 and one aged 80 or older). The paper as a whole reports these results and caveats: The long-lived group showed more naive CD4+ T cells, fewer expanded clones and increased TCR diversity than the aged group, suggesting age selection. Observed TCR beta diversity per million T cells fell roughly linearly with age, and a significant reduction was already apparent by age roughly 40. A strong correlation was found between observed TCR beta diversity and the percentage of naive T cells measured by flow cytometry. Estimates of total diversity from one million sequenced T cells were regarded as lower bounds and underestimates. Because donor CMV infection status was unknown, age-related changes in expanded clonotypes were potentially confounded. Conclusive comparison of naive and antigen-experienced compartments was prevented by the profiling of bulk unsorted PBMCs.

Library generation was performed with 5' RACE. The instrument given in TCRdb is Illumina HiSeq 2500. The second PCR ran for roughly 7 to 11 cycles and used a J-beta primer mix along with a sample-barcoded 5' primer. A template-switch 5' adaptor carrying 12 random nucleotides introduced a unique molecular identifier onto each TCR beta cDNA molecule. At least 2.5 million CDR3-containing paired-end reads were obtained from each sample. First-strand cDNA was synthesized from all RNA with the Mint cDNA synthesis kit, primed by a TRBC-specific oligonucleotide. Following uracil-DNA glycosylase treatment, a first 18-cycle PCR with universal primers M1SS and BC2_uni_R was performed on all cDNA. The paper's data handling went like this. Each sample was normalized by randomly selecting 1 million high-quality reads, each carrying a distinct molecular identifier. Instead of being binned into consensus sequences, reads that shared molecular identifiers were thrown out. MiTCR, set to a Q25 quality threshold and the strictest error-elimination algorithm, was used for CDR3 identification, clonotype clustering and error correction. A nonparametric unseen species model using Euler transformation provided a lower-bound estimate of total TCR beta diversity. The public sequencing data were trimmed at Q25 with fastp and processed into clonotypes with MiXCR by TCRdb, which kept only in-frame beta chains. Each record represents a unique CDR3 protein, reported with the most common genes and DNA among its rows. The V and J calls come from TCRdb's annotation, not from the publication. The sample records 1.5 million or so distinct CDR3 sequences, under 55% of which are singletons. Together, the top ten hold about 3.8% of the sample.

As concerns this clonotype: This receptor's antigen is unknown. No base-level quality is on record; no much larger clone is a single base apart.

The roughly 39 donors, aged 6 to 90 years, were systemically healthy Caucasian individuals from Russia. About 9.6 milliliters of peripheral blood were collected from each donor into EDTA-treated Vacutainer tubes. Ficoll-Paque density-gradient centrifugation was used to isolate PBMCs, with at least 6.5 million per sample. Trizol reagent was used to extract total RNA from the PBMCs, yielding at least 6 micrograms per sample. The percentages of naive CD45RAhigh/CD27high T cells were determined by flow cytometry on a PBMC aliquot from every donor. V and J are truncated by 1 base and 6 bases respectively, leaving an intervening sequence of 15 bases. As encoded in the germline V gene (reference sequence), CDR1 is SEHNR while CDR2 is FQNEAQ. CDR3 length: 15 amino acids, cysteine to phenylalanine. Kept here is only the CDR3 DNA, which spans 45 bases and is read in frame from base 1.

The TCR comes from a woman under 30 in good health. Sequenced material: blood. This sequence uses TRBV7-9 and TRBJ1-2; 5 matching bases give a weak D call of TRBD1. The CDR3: CASSLDSRARDGYTF. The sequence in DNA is TGTGCCAGCAGCTTAGACTCCAGGGCCAGGGATGGCTACACCTTC.